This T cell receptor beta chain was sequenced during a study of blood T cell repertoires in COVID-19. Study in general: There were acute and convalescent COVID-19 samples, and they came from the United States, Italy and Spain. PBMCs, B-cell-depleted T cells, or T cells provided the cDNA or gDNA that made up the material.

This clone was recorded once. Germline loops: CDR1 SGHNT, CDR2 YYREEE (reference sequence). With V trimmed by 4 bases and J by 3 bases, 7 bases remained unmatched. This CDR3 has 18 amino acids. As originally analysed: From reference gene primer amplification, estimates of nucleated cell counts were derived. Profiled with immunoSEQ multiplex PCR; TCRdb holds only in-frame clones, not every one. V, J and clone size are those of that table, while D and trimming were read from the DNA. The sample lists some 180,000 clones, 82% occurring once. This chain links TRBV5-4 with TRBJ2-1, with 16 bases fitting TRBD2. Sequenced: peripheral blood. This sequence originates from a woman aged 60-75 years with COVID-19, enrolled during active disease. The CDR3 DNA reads TGTGCCAGCAGCCCGGGACTAGCGGGAGGGGGGGGCTACAATGAGCAGTTCTTC. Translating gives CASSPGLAGGGGYNEQFF. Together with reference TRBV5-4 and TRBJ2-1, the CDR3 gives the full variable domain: ETGVTQSPTHLIKTRGQQVTLRCSSQSGHNTVSWYQQALGQGPQFIFQYYREEENGRGNFPPRFSGLQFPNYSSELNVNALELDDSALYLCASSPGLAGGGGYNEQFFGPGTRLTVL.